This T cell receptor beta chain was observed in a study of cytomegalovirus exposure and HLA in healthy donors. Whole-study results and caveats: The productive fraction for most TCR beta V segments was about 87% or about 30% in an earlier analysis.

In the PCR, 60 Vbeta and 13 Jbeta primers were used. Here immunoSEQ multiplex PCR was the method, and the copy in TCRdb shows in-frame clones only, minus some. The specimen's table records over 45,000 clones. Note on this clone: What it binds is not known.

As for the donors, each was a healthy bone marrow donor. This sequence was found in a woman between 18 and 29 years old in good health and CMV-seronegative. Sequencing used PBMCs.

The CDR3 region is CASSLASGTGTQRSYEQYF. Here the CDR3 DNA reads TGCGCCAGCAGCTTGGCGTCCGGGACAGGGACTCAACGCTCCTACGAGCAGTACTTC. The chain has TRBV5-1 and TRBJ2-7; 9 bases map to TRBD1. This CDR3 contains 19 residues. Per germline, CDR1 SGHRS and CDR2 YFSETQ. V lost 0 bases and J lost 0; bases outside the gene matches: 13. Using reference TRBV5-1 and TRBJ2-7 for the parts outside the CDR3, the full variable domain is KAGVTQTPRYLIKTRGQQVTLSCSPISGHRSVSWYQQTPGQGLQFLFEYFSETQRNKGNFPGRFSGRQFSNSRSEMNVSTLELGDSALYLCASSLASGTGTQRSYEQYFGPGTRLTVT.